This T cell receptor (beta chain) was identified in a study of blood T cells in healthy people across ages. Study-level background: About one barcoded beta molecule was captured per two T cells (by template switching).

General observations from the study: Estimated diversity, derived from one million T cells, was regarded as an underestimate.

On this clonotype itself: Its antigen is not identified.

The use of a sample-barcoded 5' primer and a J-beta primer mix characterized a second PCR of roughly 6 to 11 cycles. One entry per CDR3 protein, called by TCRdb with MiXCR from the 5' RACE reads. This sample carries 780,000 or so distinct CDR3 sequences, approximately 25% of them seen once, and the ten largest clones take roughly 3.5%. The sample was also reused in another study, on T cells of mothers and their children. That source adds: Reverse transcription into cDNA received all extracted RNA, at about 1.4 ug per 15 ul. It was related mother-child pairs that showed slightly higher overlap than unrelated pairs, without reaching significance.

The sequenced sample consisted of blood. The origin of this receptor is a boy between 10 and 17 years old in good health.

The CDR3 is CASSQQTDQPQHF. CDR3 bases: TGTGCCAGCAGCCAACAAACAGACCAGCCCCAGCATTTT. V and J are TRBV14 and TRBJ1-5; D ambiguous. Trimming stripped 2 bases from V and 7 bases from J, with 9 bases between. The CDR3 totals 13 residues. Germline values: CDR1 SGHDN, CDR2 FVKESK.